The clone carrying this TCR beta chain was detected many times. Time point noted: patch test 1, 2 weeks after DPC sensitization. Sample treatment: therapeutic diphenylcyclopropenone sensitization with weekly scalp DPC. TCRdb reprocessed the RACE reads with MiXCR, giving one entry per CDR3 protein. This table holds roughly 380,000 distinct CDR3 sequences, around 5% found once. The CDR3 contains 12 residues. The ends were cut back, 10 bases at V and 0 bases at J, with 10 bases in the middle. This entry belongs to a study of human T cells and chemical hapten exposure. Study context: Slight differences in pooled library volume were the main source of varying TCR yields across samples.

The input for sequencing was whole blood, taken in connection with sensitization to the hapten diphenylcyclopropenone (DPC). The sequence derives from a woman aged 45-60 years with alopecia areata. Some clones in this sample may be carry-over from other donors' samples. The rearrangement uses TRBV12-3 or TRBV12-4 and TRBJ2-7, with D perhaps TRBD2 (5 bases). For the CDR3, the DNA is TGTGCCACCCGGGGTAGCTCCTACGAGCAGTACTTC. Residues: CATRGSSYEQYF.